A selection of T cell receptor beta chains follows, all from one sample in a study of blood T cell repertoires in COVID-19. Generated by immunoSEQ multiplex PCR, the TCRdb table keeps only in-frame clones and is missing some. The sample records 45,000 to 65,000 clones, about four fifths being singletons. The sample comprised peripheral blood. These receptors originate from a woman aged 60-75 years with acute or convalescent COVID-19. The CDR3 runs from the conserved cysteine through the conserved F or W. The order of the fields is V gene, J gene, CDR3 protein.

>TRBV18|TRBJ1-6
CASSKGQTNSPLHF
>TRBV6-5|TRBJ1-4
CASSPRAREKLFF
>TRBV6-5|TRBJ2-2
CASRPPGNTGELFF
>TRBV6-1|TRBJ1-2
CASTARSGYTF
>TRBV18|TRBJ2-3
CASSPQPSGILTDTQYF
>TRBV19|TRBJ2-2
CASSMVQGRTGELFF
>TRBV12-3/TRBV12-4|TRBJ1-1
CASSFAGATEAFF
>TRBV6-5|TRBJ2-7
CASSTGLAGAKQYF
>TRBV5-5|TRBJ2-5
CASSLDRYQETQYF
>TRBV10-3|TRBJ1-1
CATRTDWNTEAFF
>TRBV2|TRBJ2-2
CASSKVAVNTGELFF
>TRBV4-1|TRBJ1-1
CASSQTRNTEAFF
>TRBV6-5|TRBJ2-7
CASRLTGAAAEQYF
>TRBV5-6|TRBJ2-4
CASSLSRTAAIQYF
>TRBV5-6|TRBJ2-3
CASSLPSRGGSTDTQYF
>TRBV2|TRBJ2-1
CASSDRTGINEQFF
>TRBV19|TRBJ2-3
CASRQNSANTQYF
>TRBV5-1|TRBJ2-5
CASSLTTGGPQETQYF
>TRBV5-4|TRBJ2-7
CASSWRVGTGPYEQYF
>TRBV6-5|TRBJ2-7
CATGFRSGGQQYF
>TRBV6-5|TRBJ1-2
CASTRGSANYGYTF
>TRBV19|TRBJ1-6
CASSLGDSYNSPLHF
>TRBV5-4|TRBJ1-1
CASSFSPTETEAFF
>TRBV5-5|TRBJ1-6
CASSLGQPDNSLLHF
>TRBV7-9|TRBJ1-2
CASSLPGDRARGYTF
>TRBV5-5|TRBJ2-1
CASSGHPGQGVDEQFF
>TRBV21-1|TRBJ2-3
CASSSGQVRGTYTQYF
>TRBV27|TRBJ2-7
CASSLGAGVWYEQYF
>TRBV18|TRBJ2-1
CASSPQRTSGTNEQFF
>TRBV25-1|TRBJ2-7
CASSESGTSGYEQYF
>TRBV13|TRBJ2-3
CASKAGISTDTQYF
>TRBV19|TRBJ1-2
CASSIGRARGNYGYTF
>TRBV28|TRBJ2-7
CASSPRGGSSYEQYF
>TRBV2|TRBJ1-2
CASSGTVGYGYTF
>TRBV2|TRBJ2-5
CATRTRPTQETQYF
>TRBV5-1|TRBJ2-2
CASSFDRANTGELFF
>TRBV28|TRBJ2-6
CASSSNRQRLAAGANVLTF
>TRBV3-1/TRBV3-2|TRBJ2-5
CASSQTSGGRETQYF
>TRBV7-9|TRBJ2-1
CASSLARTSTNEQFF
>TRBV6-1|TRBJ2-7
CASSEAGGTSYEQYF
>TRBV6-5|TRBJ2-3
CASSLRGLSTDTQYF
>TRBV24-1|TRBJ2-7
CATSDTGNEQYF
>TRBV5-1|TRBJ2-5
CASSENDLTETQYF
>TRBV30|TRBJ2-3
CAWKPSGGRTDTQYF
>TRBV3-1/TRBV3-2|TRBJ2-3
CASSQDYPGTSTDTQYF
>TRBV7-9|TRBJ2-4
CASSFETGDQYF
>TRBV5-1|TRBJ1-1
CASSLEGGRSTEAFF
>TRBV19|TRBJ2-5
CASSIQQGQETQYF
>TRBV14|TRBJ2-7
CASSHYTTGSYEQYF
>TRBV27|TRBJ2-2
CASSPPRASSTGELFF
>TRBV7-2|TRBJ1-6
CASSLAFSGSSPLHF
>TRBV5-4|TRBJ2-3
CASSLKISSTDTQYF
>TRBV19|TRBJ1-2
CASSPQTGMRYGYTF
>TRBV29-1|TRBJ1-1
CSVETISAEAFF